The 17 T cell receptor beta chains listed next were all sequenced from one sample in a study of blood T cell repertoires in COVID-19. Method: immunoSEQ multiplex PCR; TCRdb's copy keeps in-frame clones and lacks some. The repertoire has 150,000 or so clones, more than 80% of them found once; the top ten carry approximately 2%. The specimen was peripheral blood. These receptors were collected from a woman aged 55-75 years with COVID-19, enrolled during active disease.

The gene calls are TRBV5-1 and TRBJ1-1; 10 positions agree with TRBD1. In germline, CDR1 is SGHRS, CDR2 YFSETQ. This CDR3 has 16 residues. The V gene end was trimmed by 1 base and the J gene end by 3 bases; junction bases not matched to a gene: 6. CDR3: CASSLTRQGADTEAFF. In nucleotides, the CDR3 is TGCGCCAGCAGCTTGACCCGACAGGGGGCGGACACTGAAGCTTTCTTT.

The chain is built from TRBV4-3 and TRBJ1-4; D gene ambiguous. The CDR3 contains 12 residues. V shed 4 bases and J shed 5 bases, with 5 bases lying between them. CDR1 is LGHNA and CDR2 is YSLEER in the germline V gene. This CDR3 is CASSRQNEKLFF. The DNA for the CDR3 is TGCGCCAGCAGCCGACAAAATGAAAAACTGTTTTTT.

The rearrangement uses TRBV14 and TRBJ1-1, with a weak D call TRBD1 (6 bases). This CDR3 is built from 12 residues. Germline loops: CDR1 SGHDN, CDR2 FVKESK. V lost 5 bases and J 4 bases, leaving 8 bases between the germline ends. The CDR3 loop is CASSRGITEAFF. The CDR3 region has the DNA TGTGCCAGCAGCAGGGGGATCACTGAAGCTTTCTTT.

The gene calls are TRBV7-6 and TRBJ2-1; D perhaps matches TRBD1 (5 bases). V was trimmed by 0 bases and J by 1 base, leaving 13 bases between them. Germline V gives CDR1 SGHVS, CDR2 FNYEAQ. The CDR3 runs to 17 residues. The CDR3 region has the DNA TGTGCCAGCAGCTTAGCGTTCAGGGTCAAATCCTACAATGAGCAGTTCTTC. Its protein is CASSLAFRVKSYNEQFF.

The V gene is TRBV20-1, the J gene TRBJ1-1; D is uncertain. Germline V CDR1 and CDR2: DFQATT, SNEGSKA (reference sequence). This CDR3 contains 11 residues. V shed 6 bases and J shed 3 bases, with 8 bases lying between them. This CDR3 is CSAGSDTEAFF. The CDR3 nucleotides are TGCAGTGCCGGGTCGGACACTGAAGCTTTCTTT.

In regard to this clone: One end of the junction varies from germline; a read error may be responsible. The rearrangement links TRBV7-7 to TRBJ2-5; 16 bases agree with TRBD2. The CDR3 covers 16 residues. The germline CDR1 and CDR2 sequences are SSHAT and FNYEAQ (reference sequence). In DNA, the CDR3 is TGTGCTAGCAGCTTAGGGACTAGCGGGGGGGCACAGACCCAGTACTTC. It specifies CASSLGTSGGAQTQYF. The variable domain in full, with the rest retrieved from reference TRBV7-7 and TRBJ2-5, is GAGVSQSPRYKVTKRGQDVTLRCDPISSHATLYWYQQALGQGPEFLTYFNYEAQPDKSGLPSDRFSAERPEGSISTLTIQRTEQRDSAMYRCASSLGTSGGAQTQYFGPGTRLLVL.

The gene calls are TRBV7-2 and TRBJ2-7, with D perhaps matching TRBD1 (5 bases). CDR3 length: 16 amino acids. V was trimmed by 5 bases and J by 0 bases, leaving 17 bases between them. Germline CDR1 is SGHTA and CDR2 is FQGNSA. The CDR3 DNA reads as TGTGCCAGCAGCCCCCAGACAGCCCTGAACTCCTACGAGCAGTACTTC. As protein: CASSPQTALNSYEQYF.

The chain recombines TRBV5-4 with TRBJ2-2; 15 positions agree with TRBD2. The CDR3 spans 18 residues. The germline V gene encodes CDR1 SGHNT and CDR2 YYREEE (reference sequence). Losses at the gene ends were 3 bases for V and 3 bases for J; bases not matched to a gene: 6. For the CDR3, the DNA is TGTGCCAGCAGCTCCTTGGGACTAGCGGGGGGCTACACCGGGGAGCTGTTTTTT. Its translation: CASSSLGLAGGYTGELFF.

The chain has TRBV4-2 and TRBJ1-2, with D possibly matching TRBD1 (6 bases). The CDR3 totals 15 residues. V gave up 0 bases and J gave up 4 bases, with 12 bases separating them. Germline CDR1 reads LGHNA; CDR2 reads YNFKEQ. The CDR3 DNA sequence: TGTGCCAGCAGCCAAGATTGGGGGCAGGGCTATGGCTACACCTTC. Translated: CASSQDWGQGYGYTF.

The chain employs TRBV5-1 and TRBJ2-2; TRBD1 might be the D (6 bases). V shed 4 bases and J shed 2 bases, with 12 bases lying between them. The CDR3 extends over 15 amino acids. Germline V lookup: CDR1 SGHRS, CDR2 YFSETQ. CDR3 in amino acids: CASSPIQGNTGELFF. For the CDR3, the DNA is TGCGCCAGCAGCCCTATACAGGGTAACACCGGGGAGCTGTTTTTT. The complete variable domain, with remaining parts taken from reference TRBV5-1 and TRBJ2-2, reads KAGVTQTPRYLIKTRGQQVTLSCSPISGHRSVSWYQQTPGQGLQFLFEYFSETQRNKGNFPGRFSGRQFSNSRSEMNVSTLELGDSALYLCASSPIQGNTGELFFGEGSRLTVL.

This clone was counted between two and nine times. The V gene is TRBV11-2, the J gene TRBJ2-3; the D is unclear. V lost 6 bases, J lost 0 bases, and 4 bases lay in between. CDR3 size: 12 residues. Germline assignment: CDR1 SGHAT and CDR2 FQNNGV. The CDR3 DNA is TGTGCCAGCAGTCCTAGCACAGATACGCAGTATTTT. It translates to CASSPSTDTQYF.

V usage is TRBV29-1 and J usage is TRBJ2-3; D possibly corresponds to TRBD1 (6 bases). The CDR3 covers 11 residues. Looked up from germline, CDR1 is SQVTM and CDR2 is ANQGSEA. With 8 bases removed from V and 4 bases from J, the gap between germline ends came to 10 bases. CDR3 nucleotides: TGCAGCACTACAGGGCCAGATACGCAGTATTTT. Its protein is CSTTGPDTQYF.

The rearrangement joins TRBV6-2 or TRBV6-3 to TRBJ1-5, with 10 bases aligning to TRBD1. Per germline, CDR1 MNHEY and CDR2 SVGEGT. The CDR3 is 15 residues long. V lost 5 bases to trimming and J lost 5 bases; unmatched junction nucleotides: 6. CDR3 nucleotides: TGTGCCAGCAGTCCACGGGACAGGGGTGATCAGCCCCAGCATTTT. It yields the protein CASSPRDRGDQPQHF.

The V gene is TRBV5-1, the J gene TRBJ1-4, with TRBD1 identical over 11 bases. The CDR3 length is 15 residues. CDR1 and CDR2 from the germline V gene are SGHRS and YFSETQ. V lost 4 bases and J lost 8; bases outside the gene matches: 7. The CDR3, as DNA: TGCGCCAGCAGCCCTGGACAGGGGGCTATCGAAAAACTGTTTTTT. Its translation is CASSPGQGAIEKLFF.

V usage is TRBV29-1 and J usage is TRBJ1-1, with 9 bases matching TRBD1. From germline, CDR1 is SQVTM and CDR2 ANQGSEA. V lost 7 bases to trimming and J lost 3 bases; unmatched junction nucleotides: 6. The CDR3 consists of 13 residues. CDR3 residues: CSGGQGWDTEAFF. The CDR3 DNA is TGCAGCGGGGGACAGGGCTGGGACACTGAAGCTTTCTTT.

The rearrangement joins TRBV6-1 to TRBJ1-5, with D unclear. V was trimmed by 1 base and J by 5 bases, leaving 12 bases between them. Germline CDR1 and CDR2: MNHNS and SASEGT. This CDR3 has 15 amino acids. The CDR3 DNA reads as TGTGCCAGCAGTGAAGGGGGAGGAGATCATCAGCCCCAGCATTTT. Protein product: CASSEGGGDHQPQHF.

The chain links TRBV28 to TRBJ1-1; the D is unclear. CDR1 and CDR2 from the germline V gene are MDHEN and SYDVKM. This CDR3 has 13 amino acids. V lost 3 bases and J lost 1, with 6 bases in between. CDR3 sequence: CASSLTGNTEAFF. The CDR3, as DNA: TGTGCCAGCAGTTTGACGGGGAACACTGAAGCTTTCTTT.